The source of this TCR beta chain is a study of glioma-infiltrating T cells after dendritic cell vaccination. The wider study: Dendritic cell vaccination trial patients had either newly diagnosed or recurrent glioblastoma. Dendritic cell vaccine was injected intradermally three times, biweekly. Study findings and constraints: Longer survival after dendritic cell vaccination followed higher pretreatment TIL content.

Of note for this clone: Its cognate antigen is unknown.

With 6 bases removed from V and 4 bases from J, the gap between germline ends came to 8 bases. The CDR3 totals 11 residues. CDR1 is DFQATT and CDR2 is SNEGSKA in the germline V gene (reference sequence). The PCR used 60 V beta and 13 J beta primers. The method was immunoSEQ multiplex PCR; TCRdb's version includes in-frame clones alone and lacks a portion of them. The sample lists more than 85,000 clones, around 85% occurring once. V is TRBV20-1 and J is TRBJ2-3; weak D call: TRBD1 (6 bases). Source: blood, taken before dendritic cell vaccination. The origin of this receptor is a human donor with glioblastoma. CDR3 bases: TGCAGTGCCGAGGGGGCAGATACGCAGTATTTT. This encodes CSAEGADTQYF.